Included here is one T cell receptor beta chain sequence, with context. No cognate antigen has been identified for it. The input lacks base qualities; no much larger clone sits a single base away. The entry originates in a study of shared clonotypes between healthy human individuals (dated by TCRdb to the early 2020s). About the study as a whole: A couple of women and three men aged 18 to 49 years were included in the cohort. For each donor, CD4 naive and CD4 memory were each run on three plates, CD8 naive on two plates, and CD8 memory on one plate. The study deeply sequenced blood TCR repertoires of five healthy adults to estimate repertoire size and the extent of clonotype sharing between individuals. Different laboratories and diverse techniques were used to prepare libraries and sequence TCR repertoires, to increase sequencing depth and limit assay-specific biases. Each donor's leukapheresis produced roughly between about 0.9 and 9.5 billion PBMCs.

The donors were healthy, HIV-negative adults who had no recently reported acute infections or vaccinations. Every donor was a Caucasian adult living in Nashville, Tennessee, USA. CD4+ T cells were enriched by magnetic negative selection, after which naive cells were positively selected on CD45RA and the negative fraction was taken as the memory subset. Blood was obtained by leukapheresis, after which PBMCs were separated by Ficoll-Histopaque density gradient centrifugation and cryopreserved in liquid nitrogen vapor phase. Purity and quantity of every magnetically sorted T cell population were checked by analytical flow cytometry. From each sorted fraction, genomic DNA was isolated and quantified by UV absorbance on a Nanodrop 2000c. The trim is 5 bases for V and 2 bases for J, with a gap of 12 bases between the germline ends. The CDR1 and CDR2 encoded by the germline V gene (reference sequence) are MNHEY and SMNVEV. The CDR3 has 14 amino acids, counting the end cysteine and phenylalanine. CDR3 DNA only is kept here, 42 bases in frame from base 1.

General findings and caveats noted by the study authors: Sharing across a few donors was observed for about 5% of naive CD4, 3% to 3.5% of naive CD8, around 2.5% of memory CD4, and around 0.4% of memory CD8 clonotypes. Sampling was restricted to blood, and TCR repertoires in tissues likely differ from the TCR repertoires found in blood. Even with the large sequencing depth, rarefaction of the sorted-subset datasets indicated that sequencing was incomplete. Because the study included a small number of donors, the genetic and exposure-history diversity represented was limited. Naive subsets generally had larger estimated clonotype richness than memory subsets. Pairwise subsampling indicated that sequencing depth was expected to affect the degree of clonotype sharing among donors. Higher generation probabilities were observed for clonotypes shared by all four sorted-subset donors than for non-shared clonotypes.

TCR CDR3 regions were amplified from genomic DNA by multiplex PCR using the deep immunoSEQ assay. Extracted genomic DNA from each cell subset was distributed evenly across all wells of several immunoSEQ 96-well plates, and each plate was treated as a replicate. For sorted subsets, about 200 ng genomic DNA, equal to some 28,000 T cell genomes, was loaded into each replicate PCR. Purified libraries were quantified with a Qubit 3.0 fluorometer, sized on a Bioanalyzer 2100, and re-quantified with the KAPA Library Quantification kit. Every immunoSEQ 96-well plate was sequenced on a separate single-read 150-cycle Illumina NextSeq 550 flow cell. The paper's data handling went like this. The immunoSEQ output contained only junctional sequences without quality scores, so filtering could not match that applied to full-length reads. Sequences were annotated with PyIR, a Python wrapper for IgBLAST v1.9, and V/J genes and CDR3 were assigned using IMGT germline references. Reads with weak V/J assignments (E-value above 1e-6), missing CDR3, stop codons, out-of-frame junctions, or ambiguous translated residues were removed. V3J clonotypes were defined as sequences sharing an identical inferred V gene, J gene, and CDR3 amino acid sequence. Percentage overlap between repertoires was computed as shared unique clonotypes divided by the size of the smaller repertoire. Three approaches were used to assess repertoire richness: RTK rarefaction, the Chao1 estimator, and Recon v2.1 estimates of unobserved clonotypes. For all TCRbeta clonotypes obtained by the gDNA method from a few donors, generation probabilities were computed with OLGA. Drawn from immuneACCESS, this table holds only the in-frame rearrangements with V and J called that TCRdb kept. Clones are partly lost; checked studies trace under half to an unresolved V gene and leave the rest unexplained. That table supplies the V and J calls and clone size; D and trimming were determined from the DNA. The sample contains about 1 million clones, about 75% of them found a single time. The ten top clones hold 1.4% of the sample.

The specimen sequenced was memory CD4+ T cells sorted from blood. The cell subset or site tag for this specimen amounts to: CD45RA-negative fraction. This sequence uses TRBV27 and TRBJ1-2, with the D gene uncertain. This clonotype was sampled from a man in his late teens or twenties in good health. The CDR3 here reads CASSPRTENYGYTF. The base sequence is TGTGCCAGCAGTCCTCGAACCGAAAACTATGGCTACACCTTC.